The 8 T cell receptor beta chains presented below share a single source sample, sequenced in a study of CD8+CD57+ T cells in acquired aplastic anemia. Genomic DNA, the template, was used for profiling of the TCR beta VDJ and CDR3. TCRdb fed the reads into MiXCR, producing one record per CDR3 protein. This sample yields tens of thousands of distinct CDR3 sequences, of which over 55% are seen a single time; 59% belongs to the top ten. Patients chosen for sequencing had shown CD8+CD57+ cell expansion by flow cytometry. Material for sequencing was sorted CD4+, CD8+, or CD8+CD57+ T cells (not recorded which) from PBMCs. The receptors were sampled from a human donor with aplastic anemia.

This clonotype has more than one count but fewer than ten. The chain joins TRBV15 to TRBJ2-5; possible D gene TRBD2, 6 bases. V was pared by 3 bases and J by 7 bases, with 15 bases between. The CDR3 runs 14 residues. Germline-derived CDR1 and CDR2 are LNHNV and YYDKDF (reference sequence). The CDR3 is CATSSARDSVTQYF. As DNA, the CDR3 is TGTGCCACCAGCAGTGCCCGGGACTCTGTGACCCAGTACTTC.

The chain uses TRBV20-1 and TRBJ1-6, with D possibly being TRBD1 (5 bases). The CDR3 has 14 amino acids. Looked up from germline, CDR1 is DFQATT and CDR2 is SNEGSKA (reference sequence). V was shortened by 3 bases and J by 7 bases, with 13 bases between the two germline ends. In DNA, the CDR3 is TGCAGTGCTAGGCTTCGACAGAGAAATTCACCCCTCCACTTT. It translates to CSARLRQRNSPLHF.

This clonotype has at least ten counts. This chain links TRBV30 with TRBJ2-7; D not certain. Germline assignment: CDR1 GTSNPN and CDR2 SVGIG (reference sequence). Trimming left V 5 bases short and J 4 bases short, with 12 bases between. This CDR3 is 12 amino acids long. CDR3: CAWGNLGYEQYF. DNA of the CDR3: TGTGCCTGGGGAAACCTAGGGTACGAGCAGTACTTC. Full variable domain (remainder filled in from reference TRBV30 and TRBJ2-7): SQTIHQWPATLVQPVGSPLSLECTVEGTSNPNLYWYRQAAGRGLQLLFYSVGIGQISSEVPQNLSASRPQDRQFILSSKKLLLSDSGFYLCAWGNLGYEQYFGPGTRLTVT.

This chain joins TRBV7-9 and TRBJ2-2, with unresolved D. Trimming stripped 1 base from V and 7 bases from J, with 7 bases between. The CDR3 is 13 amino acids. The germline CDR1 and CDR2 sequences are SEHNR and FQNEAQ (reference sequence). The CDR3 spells CASSLGYSGELFF. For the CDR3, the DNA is TGTGCCAGCAGCTTAGGGTATAGCGGGGAGCTGTTTTTT.

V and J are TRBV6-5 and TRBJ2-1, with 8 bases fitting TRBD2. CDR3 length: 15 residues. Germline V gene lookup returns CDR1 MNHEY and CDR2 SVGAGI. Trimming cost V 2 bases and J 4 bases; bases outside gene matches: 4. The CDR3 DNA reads TGTGCCAGCAGTTACGGGCTAGCGGGTTACAATGAGCAGTTCTTC. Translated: CASSYGLAGYNEQFF.

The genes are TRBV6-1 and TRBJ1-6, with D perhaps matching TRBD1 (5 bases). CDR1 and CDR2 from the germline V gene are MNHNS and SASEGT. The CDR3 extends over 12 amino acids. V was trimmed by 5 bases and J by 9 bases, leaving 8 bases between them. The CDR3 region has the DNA TGTGCCAGCAGTATGACAGCTTCACCCCTCCACTTT. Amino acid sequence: CASSMTASPLHF.

In DNA, the CDR3 is TGTGCCAGCAGCACCCCCCCGACCTACGAGCAGTACTTC. This translates into CASSTPPTYEQYF. The V and J genes are TRBV7-2 and TRBJ2-7; D not resolved. The CDR3 totals 13 residues. In germline, CDR1 is SGHTA, CDR2 FQGNSA. The ends were cut back, 5 bases at V and 2 bases at J, with 10 bases in the middle.

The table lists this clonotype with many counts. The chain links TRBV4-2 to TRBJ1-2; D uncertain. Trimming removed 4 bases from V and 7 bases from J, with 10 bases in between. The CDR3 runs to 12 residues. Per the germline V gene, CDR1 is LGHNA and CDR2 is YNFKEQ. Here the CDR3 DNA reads TGTGCCAGCAGCCGGCAAGACTCTGGCTACACCTTC. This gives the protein CASSRQDSGYTF.